These 19 T cell receptor beta chains came from one sample sequenced in a study of PD-1 and CTLA-4 blockade in melanoma. Generated by immunoSEQ multiplex PCR, the TCRdb table keeps only in-frame clones and is missing some. Seen here are roughly 16,000 clones, about 69% observed once, and the top ten hold more than 15%. The sample in question was CD8+ T cells from peripheral blood, obtained before anti-PD-1 treatment. Receptors were obtained from a human donor with melanoma.

The rearrangement uses TRBV2 and TRBJ1-2; D perhaps matches TRBD1 (5 bases). Trimming shortened V by 5 bases and J by 5 bases, and 12 bases separated the two germline ends. This CDR3 contains 13 residues. Germline lookup yields CDR1 SNHLY and CDR2 FYNNEI. The CDR3 protein is CASSSDRGYGYTF. In DNA form, the CDR3 reads TGTGCCAGCAGTTCAGACAGAGGATATGGCTACACCTTC.

In its sample, this clone was seen a few times. The chain recombines TRBV5-6 with TRBJ1-4; D is uncertain. This CDR3 has 13 amino acids. The germline V gene encodes CDR1 SGHDT and CDR2 YYEEEE. Trimming left V 4 bases short and J 5 bases short, with 9 bases between. The CDR3 here is CASSLGGNEKLFF. The CDR3 DNA sequence: TGTGCCAGCAGCCTCGGAGGGAATGAAAAACTGTTTTTT.

The chain couples TRBV4-1 to TRBJ1-1, with a possible D match to TRBD1 (6 bases). Per the germline V gene, CDR1 is MGHRA and CDR2 is YSYEKL. This CDR3 contains 14 residues. With 3 bases removed from V and 8 bases from J, the gap between germline ends came to 16 bases. This CDR3 is CASSQSQGTSEAFF. CDR3 sequence (DNA): TGCGCCAGCAGCCAGTCACAGGGCACCTCCGAAGCTTTCTTT.

This clone occurred once. The chain links TRBV21-1 to TRBJ2-5; the listed D gene, TRBD2, was not tested against the DNA. TRBV21-1 is a pseudogene. This CDR3 is 16 amino acids long. The CDR3 sequence is CASTWAEGGRQETQYF. The CDR3 coding sequence is TGTGCCAGCACCTGGGCTGAGGGCGGGCGTCAAGAGACCCAGTACTTC.

This chain uses TRBV4-1 with TRBJ2-3; D gene ambiguous. V was shortened by 0 bases and J by 6 bases, with 7 bases between the two germline ends. Per germline, CDR1 MGHRA and CDR2 YSYEKL. CDR3 length: 13 amino acids. CDR3 loop: CASSQDPQDTQYF. In nucleotides, the CDR3 is TGCGCCAGCAGCCAAGATCCCCAGGATACGCAGTATTTT.

The V gene is TRBV5-6, the J gene TRBJ2-3; D may be TRBD2 (6 bases). Trimming removed 3 bases from V and 4 bases from J, with 18 bases in between. Germline V lookup: CDR1 SGHDT, CDR2 YYEEEE. The CDR3 runs 16 residues. The CDR3 here is CASSSPGRGYPDTQYF. The CDR3 region has the DNA TGTGCCAGCAGCTCCCCGGGGCGGGGTTATCCAGATACGCAGTATTTT. The full variable domain, with the rest looked up from reference TRBV5-6 and TRBJ2-3, is DAGVTQSPTHLIKTRGQQVTLRCSPKSGHDTVSWYQQALGQGPQFIFQYYEEEERQRGNFPDRFSGHQFPNYSSELNVNALLLGDSALYLCASSSPGRGYPDTQYFGPGTRLTVL.

CDR3 in amino acids: CASSNLGREMVQPQHF. For the CDR3, the DNA is TGTGCCAGCAGTAACCTCGGCAGGGAGATGGTCCAGCCCCAGCATTTT. The chain carries TRBV27 and TRBJ1-5, with D perhaps matching TRBD1 (5 bases). V was cut by 5 bases and J by 7 bases, with 21 bases left in between. Germline lookup yields CDR1 MNHEY and CDR2 SMNVEV (reference sequence). This CDR3 is built from 16 residues.

This clone was counted between two and nine times. The chain employs TRBV13 and TRBJ1-5; D remains ambiguous. This CDR3 region has 16 residues. From germline, CDR1 is PRHDT and CDR2 FYEKMQ (reference sequence). The V end was cut by 0 bases, the J end by 0 bases, with 9 bases between. The CDR3 protein is CASSLGGSDSNQPQHF. CDR3 sequence (DNA): TGTGCCAGCAGCTTAGGCGGTAGCGATAGCAATCAGCCCCAGCATTTT.

This chain connects TRBV6-5 to TRBJ1-5; 7 positions match TRBD1. The CDR3 is made up of 15 amino acids. V was pared by 7 bases and J by 4 bases, with 10 bases of the junction left unmatched. Germline V CDR1 and CDR2: MNHEY, SVGAGI. CDR3 sequence reads: CASMATGFRNQPQHF. The CDR3 DNA follows: TGTGCCAGCATGGCGACAGGGTTCCGGAATCAGCCCCAGCATTTT.

This chain connects TRBV5-4 to TRBJ1-1, with D perhaps matching TRBD1 (5 bases). The length of the CDR3 is 15 residues. V was shortened by 1 base and J by 0 bases, with 10 bases between the two germline ends. Looked up from germline, CDR1 is SGHNT and CDR2 is YYREEE (reference sequence). The CDR3 region has the DNA TGTGCCAGCAGCTTGAGGGGAGAGATGAACACTGAAGCTTTCTTT. As protein: CASSLRGEMNTEAFF.

The chain joins TRBV5-6 to TRBJ1-5; D remains unclear. With 1 base removed from V and 0 bases from J, the gap between germline ends came to 17 bases. CDR3 length: 18 amino acids. Germline V gives CDR1 SGHDT, CDR2 YYEEEE. For the CDR3, the DNA is TGTGCCAGCAGCTTGTGGTTGGATGCCCGTGATAGCAATCAGCCCCAGCATTTT. This encodes CASSLWLDARDSNQPQHF.

The chain employs TRBV6-5 and TRBJ2-3; TRBD1 is a possible D gene (6 bases). The CDR3 has 15 residues. The germline gives CDR1 MNHEY, CDR2 SVGAGI. The V end lost 5 bases, the J end lost 3 bases, and 15 bases lay between the germline ends. The chain's CDR3 is CASSQLYRVTDTQYF. The CDR3 coding sequence is TGTGCCAGCAGTCAATTGTACAGGGTTACAGATACGCAGTATTTT.

The rearrangement uses TRBV7-8 and TRBJ2-7, with TRBD2 matching over 11 bases. The CDR3 totals 17 residues. J lost 2 bases, V lost 4 bases, and 10 bases had no gene match. Germline V gives CDR1 SGHVS, CDR2 FQNEAQ. The CDR3 sequence: CASSYLLLAGGPYEQYF. The CDR3 bases are TGTGCCAGCAGCTATCTTTTGCTAGCGGGAGGCCCCTACGAGCAGTACTTC.

By sample fraction, this clone is medium-sized. The V call is TRBV7-9, the J call TRBJ2-7; 8 bases match TRBD1. The CDR3 covers 14 residues. Trimming cost V 6 bases and J 5 bases; bases outside gene matches: 9. Germline assignment: CDR1 SEHNR and CDR2 FQNEAQ (reference sequence). The CDR3 spells CASSSRTGLDEQYF. In nucleotides, the CDR3 is TGTGCCAGCAGTTCCAGGACAGGGCTCGACGAGCAGTACTTC. The full variable domain, completed using reference TRBV7-9 and TRBJ2-7, is DTGVSQNPRHKITKRGQNVTFRCDPISEHNRLYWYRQTLGQGPEFLTYFQNEAQLEKSRLLSDRFSAERPKGSFSTLEIQRTEQGDSAMYLCASSSRTGLDEQYFGPGTRLTVT.

The CDR3: CASSLGSSGYTF. The DNA of the CDR3 is TGTGCCAGCAGCTTGGGGTCGTCTGGCTACACCTTC. The genes are TRBV5-4 and TRBJ1-2, with D uncertain. CDR3 size: 12 residues. The V and J ends lost 0 bases and 7 bases respectively, with 7 bases between them. In germline, CDR1 is SGHNT, CDR2 YYREEE (reference sequence).

The chain combines TRBV6-2 or TRBV6-3 with TRBJ2-6; no clear D. CDR1 and CDR2 from the germline V gene are MNHEY and SVGEGT. V was pared by 4 bases and J by 2 bases, with 9 bases between. This CDR3 contains 15 residues. CDR3 bases: TGTGCCAGCAGTTCTCTCGGTACTGGGGCCAACGTCCTGACTTTC. It specifies CASSSLGTGANVLTF.

The chain is built from TRBV9 and TRBJ2-7; 8 nucleotides line up with TRBD2. This CDR3 region has 14 residues. Germline V lookup: CDR1 SGDLS, CDR2 YYNGEE. With V trimmed by 0 bases and J by 3 bases, 2 bases remained unmatched. CDR3 in DNA: TGTGCCAGCAGCGTAGGAAGCGGGGGCTACGAGCAGTACTTC. It encodes CASSVGSGGYEQYF. Using reference TRBV9 and TRBJ2-7 for the parts outside the CDR3, the full variable domain is DSGVTQTPKHLITATGQRVTLRCSPRSGDLSVYWYQQSLDQGLQFLIQYYNGEERAKGNILERFSAQQFPDLHSELNLSSLELGDSALYFCASSVGSGGYEQYFGPGTRLTVT.

This clone was counted between two and nine times. The chain is built from TRBV3-1 (or the pseudogene TRBV3-2) and TRBJ2-7; 9 nucleotides match TRBD1. With V trimmed by 4 bases and J by 6 bases, 10 bases remained unmatched. CDR1 is LGHDT and CDR2 is YNNKEL in the germline V gene (reference sequence). This CDR3 has 15 amino acids. DNA for the CDR3: TGTGCCAGCAGCCTCCGGGACAGGGTCTTCTCCGAGCAGTACTTC. Translating it yields CASSLRDRVFSEQYF.

This chain uses TRBV11-3 with TRBJ1-1; D uncertain. The CDR3 covers 11 residues. Trimming pared 5 bases from V and 4 bases from J, leaving 5 bases between. Germline values: CDR1 SGHNT, CDR2 YENEEA. Written as DNA, the CDR3 is TGTGCCAGCAGCCAAGCCACTGAAGCTTTCTTT. As protein: CASSQATEAFF.